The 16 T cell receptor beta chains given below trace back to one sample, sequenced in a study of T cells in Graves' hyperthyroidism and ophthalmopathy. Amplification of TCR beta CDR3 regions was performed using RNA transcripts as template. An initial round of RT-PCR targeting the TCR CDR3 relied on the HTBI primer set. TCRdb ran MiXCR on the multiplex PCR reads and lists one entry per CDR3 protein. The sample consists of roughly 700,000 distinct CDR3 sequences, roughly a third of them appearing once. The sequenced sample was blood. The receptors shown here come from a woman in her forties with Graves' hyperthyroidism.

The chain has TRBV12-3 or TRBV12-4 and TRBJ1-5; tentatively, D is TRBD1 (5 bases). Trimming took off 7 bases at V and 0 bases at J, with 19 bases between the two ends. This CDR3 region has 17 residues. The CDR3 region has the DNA TGTGCCAGCAATCTACGGGACCGGATCTATAGCAATCAGCCCCAGCATTTT. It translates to CASNLRDRIYSNQPQHF.

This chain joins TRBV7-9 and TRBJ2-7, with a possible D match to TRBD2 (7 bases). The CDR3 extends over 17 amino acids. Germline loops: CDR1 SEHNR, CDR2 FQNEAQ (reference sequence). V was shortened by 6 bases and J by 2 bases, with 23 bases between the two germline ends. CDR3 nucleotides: TGTGCCAGCAGTCCCGCGGGGGCGCGGGGGAGCCCCTACGAGCAGTACTTC. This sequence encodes CASSPAGARGSPYEQYF. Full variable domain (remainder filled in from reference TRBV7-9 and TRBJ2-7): DTGVSQNPRHKITKRGQNVTFRCDPISEHNRLYWYRQTLGQGPEFLTYFQNEAQLEKSRLLSDRFSAERPKGSFSTLEIQRTEQGDSAMYLCASSPAGARGSPYEQYFGPGTRLTVT.

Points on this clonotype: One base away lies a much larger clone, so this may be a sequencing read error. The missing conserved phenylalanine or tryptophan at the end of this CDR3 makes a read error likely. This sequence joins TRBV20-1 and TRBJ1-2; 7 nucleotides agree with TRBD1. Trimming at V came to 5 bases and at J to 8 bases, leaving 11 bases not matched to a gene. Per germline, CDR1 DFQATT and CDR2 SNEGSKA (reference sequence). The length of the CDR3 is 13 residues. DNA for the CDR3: TGCAGTGCTGGCCTGGAGGGGGCGGGGGGCTACACCGTC. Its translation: CSAGLEGAGGYTV.

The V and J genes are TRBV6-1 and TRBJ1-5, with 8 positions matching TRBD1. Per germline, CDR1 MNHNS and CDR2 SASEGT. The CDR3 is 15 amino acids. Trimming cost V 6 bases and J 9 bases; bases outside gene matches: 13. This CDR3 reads CASRPGTGRVAPQHF. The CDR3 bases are TGTGCCAGCAGACCTGGGACAGGACGAGTTGCGCCCCAGCATTTT.

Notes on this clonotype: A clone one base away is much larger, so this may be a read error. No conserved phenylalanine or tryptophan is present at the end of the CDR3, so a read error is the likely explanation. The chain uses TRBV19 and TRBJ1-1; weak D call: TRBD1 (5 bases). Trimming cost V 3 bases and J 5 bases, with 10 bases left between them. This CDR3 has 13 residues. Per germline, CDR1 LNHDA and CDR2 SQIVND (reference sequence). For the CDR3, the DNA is TGTGCCAGTAGTATGGAGGGGAGGACTGAAGCTTTCCTT. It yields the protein CASSMEGRTEAFL.

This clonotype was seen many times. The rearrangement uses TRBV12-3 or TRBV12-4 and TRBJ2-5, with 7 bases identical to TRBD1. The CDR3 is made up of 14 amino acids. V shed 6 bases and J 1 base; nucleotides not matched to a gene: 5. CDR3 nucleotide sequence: TGTGCCAGCAGATATACAGGGGTCCAAGAGACCCAGTACTTC. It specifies CASRYTGVQETQYF.

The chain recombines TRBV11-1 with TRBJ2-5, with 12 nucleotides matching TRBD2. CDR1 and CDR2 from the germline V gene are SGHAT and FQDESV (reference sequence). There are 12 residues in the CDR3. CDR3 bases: TGTGCTCTAGCGGGAGGGCAAGAGACCCAGTACTTC. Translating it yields CALAGGQETQYF.

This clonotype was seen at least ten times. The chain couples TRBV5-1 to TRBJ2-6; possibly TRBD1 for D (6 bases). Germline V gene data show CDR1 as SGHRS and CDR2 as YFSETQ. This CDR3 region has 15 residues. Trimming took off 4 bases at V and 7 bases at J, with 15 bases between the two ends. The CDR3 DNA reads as TGCGCCAGCAGCGAGGACAGCCCGGAAGCCAACGTCCTGACTTTC. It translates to CASSEDSPEANVLTF.

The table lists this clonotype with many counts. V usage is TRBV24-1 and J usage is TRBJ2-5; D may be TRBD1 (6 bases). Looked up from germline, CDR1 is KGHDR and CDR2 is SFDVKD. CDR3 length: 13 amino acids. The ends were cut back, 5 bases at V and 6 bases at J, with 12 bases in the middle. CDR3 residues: CATSVEGVKTQYF. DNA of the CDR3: TGTGCCACCAGTGTAGAGGGGGTAAAGACCCAGTACTTC.

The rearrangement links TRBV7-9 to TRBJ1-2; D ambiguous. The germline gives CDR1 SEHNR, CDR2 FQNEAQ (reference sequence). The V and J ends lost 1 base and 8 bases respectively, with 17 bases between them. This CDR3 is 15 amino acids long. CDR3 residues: CASSLEPQRVHGYTF. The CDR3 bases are TGTGCCAGCAGCTTAGAGCCTCAGCGGGTGCACGGCTACACCTTC.

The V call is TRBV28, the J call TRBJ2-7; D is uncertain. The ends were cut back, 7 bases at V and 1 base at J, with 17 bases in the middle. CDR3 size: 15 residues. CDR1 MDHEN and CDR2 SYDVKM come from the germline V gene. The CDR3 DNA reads TGTGCCAGCACCTTAGGGAACGAGGTTTCCTACGAGCAGTACTTC. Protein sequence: CASTLGNEVSYEQYF.

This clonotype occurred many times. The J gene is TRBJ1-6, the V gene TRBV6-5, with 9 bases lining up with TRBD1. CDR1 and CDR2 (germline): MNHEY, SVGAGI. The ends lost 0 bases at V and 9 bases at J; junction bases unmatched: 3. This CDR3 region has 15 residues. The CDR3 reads CASSYSGTGRSPLHF. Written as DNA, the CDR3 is TGTGCCAGCAGTTACTCAGGGACAGGGCGTTCACCCCTCCACTTT.

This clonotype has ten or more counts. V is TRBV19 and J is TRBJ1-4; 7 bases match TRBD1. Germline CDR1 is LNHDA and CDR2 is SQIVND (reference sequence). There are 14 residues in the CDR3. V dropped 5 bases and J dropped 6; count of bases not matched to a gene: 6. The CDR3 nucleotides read TGTGCCAGTAGTCCCGACAGGGCCGATGAAAAACTGTTTTTT. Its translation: CASSPDRADEKLFF.

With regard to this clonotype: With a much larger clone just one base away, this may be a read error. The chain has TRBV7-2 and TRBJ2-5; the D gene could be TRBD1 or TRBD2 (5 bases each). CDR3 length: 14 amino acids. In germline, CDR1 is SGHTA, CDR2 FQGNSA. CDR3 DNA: TGTGCCGGCAGCTTAAGGGACCCGAAGGAGACCCAGTACTTC. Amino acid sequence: CAGSLRDPKETQYF.

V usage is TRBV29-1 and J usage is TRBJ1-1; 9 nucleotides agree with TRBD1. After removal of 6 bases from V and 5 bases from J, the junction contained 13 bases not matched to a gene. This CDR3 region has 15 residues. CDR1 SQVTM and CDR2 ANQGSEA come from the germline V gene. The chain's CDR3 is CSVTTGTGRGTEAFF. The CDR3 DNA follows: TGCAGCGTGACTACCGGGACAGGGAGAGGAACTGAAGCTTTCTTT.

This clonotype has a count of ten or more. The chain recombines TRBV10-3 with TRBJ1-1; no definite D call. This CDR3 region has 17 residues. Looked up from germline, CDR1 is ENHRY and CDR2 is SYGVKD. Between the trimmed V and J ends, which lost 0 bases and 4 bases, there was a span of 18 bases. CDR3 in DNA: TGTGCCATCAGTGAGTCGGGAGGAGGGAGTTCGGGCACTGAAGCTTTCTTT. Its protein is CAISESGGGSSGTEAFF.